This TCR beta chain came from a study of blood T cell repertoires in COVID-19. Study as a whole: Spain, Italy and the United States supplied samples that represented acute and convalescent COVID-19. PBMCs, B-cell-depleted T cells, or T cells provided the cDNA or gDNA that made up the material.

Per the germline V gene, CDR1 is SGHDT and CDR2 is YYEEEE. There are 15 residues in the CDR3. V trimming: 1 base; J trimming: 6 bases; junction bases outside the gene matches: 8. The authors' processing: Amplification of reference gene primers was used by the study to estimate nucleated cell counts. The table came from immunoSEQ multiplex PCR; TCRdb's copy has only in-frame clones and leaves some out. Clonal size and the V and J genes are those of that table, whereas D and trimming came from the DNA. The data contain about 16,000 clones, around 75% of them singletons. Sequenced material: peripheral blood. The V call is TRBV5-6, the J call TRBJ1-2; 8 bases map to TRBD1. This sequence was found in a man in his fifties or sixties with acute or convalescent COVID-19. The CDR3 region has the DNA TGTGCCAGCAGCTTGCCCCTGGCAGGGGGCGATGGCTACACCTTC. Residues: CASSLPLAGGDGYTF. Variable domain in full (rest from reference TRBV5-6 and TRBJ1-2): DAGVTQSPTHLIKTRGQQVTLRCSPKSGHDTVSWYQQALGQGPQFIFQYYEEEERQRGNFPDRFSGHQFPNYSSELNVNALLLGDSALYLCASSLPLAGGDGYTFGSGTRLTVV.